These T cell receptor beta chains were read from a single sample in a study of T-cell memory formation after mild COVID-19. MiXCR was run by TCRdb on the 5' RACE reads, yielding one entry per CDR3 protein. The repertoire holds under 350,000 distinct CDR3 sequences, with about a sixth as singletons. The sequencing input was PBMCs or a T cell subset sorted from them (not recorded which). All receptors come from a man aged 18 to 30 who had mild COVID-19 (a few samples of this study predate the infection). Cell type and time point are not known. CDR3s include the opening cysteine and the closing phenylalanine or tryptophan. A D gene is named only where the DNA matches it firmly. Clone size is not always given. Where it is, it says once, few, many or a class for expanded clones.

V	size	D	J	DNA	CDR3
TRBV7-8	few	NA	TRBJ1-4	TGTGCCAGCAGCCCCCGACAGAGTCGTAGCCTTCAAAATGAAAAACTGTTTTTT	CASSPRQSRSLQNEKLFF
TRBV20-1	NA	NA	TRBJ2-5	TGCAGTGCTCCCGGGCGGACGGGCGTCGACCCGGAGACCCAGTACTTC	CSAPGRTGVDPETQYF
TRBV4-1	NA	NA	TRBJ1-1	TGCGCCAGCAGCCTTCAGAGGGTGAACACTGAAGCTTTCTTT	CASSLQRVNTEAFF
TRBV27	NA	NA	TRBJ1-2	TGTGCCAGCAGTCTCCCGACGATGACAGCTACCTACACCTTC	CASSLPTMTATYTF
TRBV2	NA	NA	TRBJ2-3	TGTGCCAGCAGTGCGGAGGGCACAGATACGCAGTATTTT	CASSAEGTDTQYF
TRBV24-1	NA	NA	TRBJ2-4	TGTGCCGTATCTGACGGAACCAAAAACATTCAGTACTTC	CAVSDGTKNIQYF
TRBV20-1	few	TRBD2	TRBJ2-1	TGCAGTGCCCGACTAGCGGGGGGGCCTTGGGTGTTCTTC	CSARLAGGPWVFF
TRBV12-5	NA	NA	TRBJ2-1	TGTGCTAGTGGCCTGATGGGTTATGAGCAGTTCTTC	CASGLMGYEQFF
TRBV19	NA	NA	TRBJ1-2	TGTGCCAGTAAAGAAGAGGACAGCTATGGCTACACCTTC	CASKEEDSYGYTF
TRBV6-2/TRBV6-3	NA	NA	TRBJ1-2	TGTGCCAGCGGTCAGGGGAGGAGAGGCTACACCTTC	CASGQGRRGYTF
TRBV20-1	NA	TRBD1	TRBJ1-3	TGCAGTGCCAGGGACAGGTCATCGAACACCATATATTTT	CSARDRSSNTIYF
TRBV20-1	few	NA	TRBJ1-2	TGCAGTGCTAGAGATCTAACAGAATATGGCTACACCTTC	CSARDLTEYGYTF
TRBV10-3	many	NA	TRBJ2-2	TGTGCCATCAGTGAACTAGCTAGCACCGGGGAGCTGTTTTTT	CAISELASTGELFF
TRBV7-9	NA	NA	TRBJ2-5	TGTGCCAGCAGCAATCAGCAAGAGACCCAGTACTTC	CASSNQQETQYF
TRBV6-5	NA	NA	TRBJ2-1	TGTGCCAGCAGTTACTCTGAGGGGATGAATGAGCAGTTCTTC	CASSYSEGMNEQFF
TRBV25-1	NA	NA	TRBJ1-6	TGTGCCAGCAGTGCCCTAGAGAATTCACCCCTCCACTTT	CASSALENSPLHF
TRBV30	few	TRBD2	TRBJ2-1	TGTGCCTGGGGACCGGGACTAGCGGGGACCGAAGAGCAGTTCTTC	CAWGPGLAGTEEQFF
TRBV29-1	NA	NA	TRBJ2-5	TGCAGCGTTGTCTGGGTCGGAGAGACCCAGTACTTC	CSVVWVGETQYF
TRBV27	few	TRBD2	TRBJ2-3	TGTGCCAGCAGTTCAATGTCAAGCGGGGGTACGCAGTATTTT	CASSSMSSGGTQYF
TRBV18	few	NA	TRBJ1-1	TGTGCCAGCTCACCGGTGCATCAGAGCCCTGAAGCTTTCTTT	CASSPVHQSPEAFF
TRBV5-1	few	NA	TRBJ1-1	TGCGCCAGCAGCCAACGATGGGACACTGAAGCTTTCTTT	CASSQRWDTEAFF
TRBV19	few	TRBD2	TRBJ2-1	TGTGCCAGTAGTATCGGTGTGGGCGGGGGGGCAGATGAGCAGTTCTTC	CASSIGVGGGADEQFF
TRBV20-1	few	NA	TRBJ1-5	TGCAGTGCTAGGGGGGGGAGCAATCAGCCCCAGCATTTT	CSARGGSNQPQHF
TRBV20-1	few	NA	TRBJ2-1	TGCAGTGCTAGAGGTTCCCTCTACAATGAGCAGTTCTTC	CSARGSLYNEQFF
TRBV9	NA	NA	TRBJ2-5	TGTGCCAGCAGCGTTCCATTCGGGGGTGGAGAGACCCAGTACTTC	CASSVPFGGGETQYF
TRBV7-2	NA	NA	TRBJ1-5	TGTGCCAGCAGCCTAGGAGCAGGGGTGGATCAGCCCCAGCATTTT	CASSLGAGVDQPQHF
TRBV20-1	NA	NA	TRBJ1-1	TGCAGTGCCGGAAGGGGCGTTGAAGCTTTCTTT	CSAGRGVEAFF
TRBV7-8	NA	NA	TRBJ2-5	TGTGCCAGCAGCCTGGGCCAGAGGGAAGAGACCCAGTACTTC	CASSLGQREETQYF
TRBV28	NA	TRBD2	TRBJ2-1	TGTGCCAGCAGGCTTCGACACCGACTAGCTGATGAGCAGTTCTTC	CASRLRHRLADEQFF
TRBV5-1	NA	TRBD1	TRBJ1-3	TGCGCCAGCAGCTCACAGGGGCCGAGCTCTGGAAACACCATATATTTT	CASSSQGPSSGNTIYF
TRBV5-1	NA	NA	TRBJ2-7	TGCGCCAGCAGCTTAGGGGTCTCAAGGACCTACGAGCAGTACTTC	CASSLGVSRTYEQYF
TRBV3-1	few	NA	TRBJ2-2	TGTGCCAGCAGCCAAGATTCCCTAAAGGGCACCGGGGAGCTGTTTTTT	CASSQDSLKGTGELFF
TRBV9	few	NA	TRBJ1-1	TGTGCCAGCAGCCCTTCGGGACGGAGTGAAGCTTTCTTT	CASSPSGRSEAFF
TRBV5-1	few	NA	TRBJ2-3	TGCGCCAGCAGCTTGGAAGGTTTGTCTAGCACAGATACGCAGTATTTT	CASSLEGLSSTDTQYF
TRBV20-1	NA	TRBD1	TRBJ2-3	TGCAGTGCTCACCCCCAGGGGGATCCCACAGATACGCAGTATTTT	CSAHPQGDPTDTQYF
TRBV12-3/TRBV12-4	few	TRBD2	TRBJ2-4	TGTGCCAGCAGCCGACTACTAGCGGGAGTTTCCATTCAGTACTTC	CASSRLLAGVSIQYF
TRBV9	NA	NA	TRBJ2-6	TGTGCCAGCAGCGTAGGCACCAACTCTGGGGCCAACGTCCTGACTTTC	CASSVGTNSGANVLTF
TRBV7-2	few	NA	TRBJ1-6	TGTGCCAGCAGCTTTTCCGGACAGACGAATTCACCCCTCCACTTT	CASSFSGQTNSPLHF
TRBV18	NA	TRBD2	TRBJ2-1	TGTGCCAGCTCACCATCGCGGACTAGCGGGGGCTACAATGAGCAGTTCTTC	CASSPSRTSGGYNEQFF
TRBV21-1	NA	NA	TRBJ2-5	TGTGCCAGCAGCACACAGGGAGAGGAGACCCAGTACTTC	CASSTQGEETQYF